The sequence of this T cell receptor beta chain was determined in a study of T cells in Graves' hyperthyroidism and ophthalmopathy. RNA transcripts gave rise to amplified TCR beta CDR3 regions. HTBI primers were used for first-round RT-PCR of the TCR CDR3. TCRdb redid the calling of the multiplex PCR reads with MiXCR, one entry per CDR3 protein. The table records approximately 590,000 distinct CDR3 sequences, 46% of them present only once. In the case of this clonotype: Its specificity is unknown.

With 6 bases clipped from V and 2 bases from J, the junction kept 6 bases outside the gene matches. This CDR3 spans 18 amino acids. CDR1 and CDR2 from the germline V gene are MGHDK and SYGVNS. Notes on the study in general: Model output signaled ophthalmopathy a median 6.5 months ahead of onset. Ophthalmopathy was separated from stable hyperthyroidism by a 13 V-J model.

Graves' hyperthyroidism qualified as stable when ophthalmopathy did not progress within 18 months. Not enrolled were patients with uncontrolled infection, other autoimmune disease, pregnancy or lactation. The clonotype was recovered from a woman between 18 and 30 years old with Graves' hyperthyroidism. V usage is TRBV25-1 and J usage is TRBJ2-2; TRBD2 agrees at 16 bases. Material: peripheral blood or thyroid tissue (not recorded which). CDR3 sequence reads: CASRVGLAGGLNTGELFF. CDR3 bases: TGTGCCAGCAGAGTGGGACTAGCGGGAGGGCTCAACACCGGGGAGCTGTTTTTT.